The next 26 T cell receptor beta chains were all read from a single sample in a study of blood T cell repertoires in COVID-19. Here immunoSEQ multiplex PCR was the method, and the copy in TCRdb shows in-frame clones only, minus some. The sample carries 250,000 to 350,000 clones, around 90% recorded once. The sequenced sample consisted of peripheral blood. The receptors were sampled from a woman in her forties or fifties who had recovered from COVID-19.

J is TRBJ1-2 and V is TRBV30; 7 bases agree with TRBD1. The V and J ends lost 4 bases and 6 bases, in that order; junction bases with no gene match: 8. Per the germline V gene, CDR1 is GTSNPN and CDR2 is SVGIG (reference sequence). CDR3 size: 13 residues. CDR3 DNA: TGTGCCTGGACCCTCGGGACAGATGATGGCTACACCTTC. This translates into CAWTLGTDDGYTF.

The rearrangement uses TRBV5-6 and TRBJ1-1; unclear D gene. Germline assignment: CDR1 SGHDT and CDR2 YYEEEE. The CDR3 length is 16 residues. Trimming pared 3 bases from V and 6 bases from J, leaving 21 bases between. CDR3 protein: CASSSRFVMIGAEAFF. The CDR3 region has the DNA TGTGCCAGCAGCTCGAGGTTTGTAATGATCGGCGCTGAAGCTTTCTTT. The full variable domain, completed using reference TRBV5-6 and TRBJ1-1, is DAGVTQSPTHLIKTRGQQVTLRCSPKSGHDTVSWYQQALGQGPQFIFQYYEEEERQRGNFPDRFSGHQFPNYSSELNVNALLLGDSALYLCASSSRFVMIGAEAFFGQGTRLTVV.

As DNA, the CDR3 is TGCGCCAGCAGCTTGGTAAAGGGGGACCTTTCACCCCTCCACTTT. This encodes CASSLVKGDLSPLHF. J is TRBJ1-6 and V is TRBV5-1; a weak D match, TRBD1 (6 bases). Trimming took off 0 bases at V and 9 bases at J, with 13 bases between the two ends. This CDR3 contains 15 residues. Looked up from germline, CDR1 is SGHRS and CDR2 is YFSETQ.

J is TRBJ2-6 and V is TRBV10-2, with TRBD1 matching 8 bases. The CDR3 has 18 amino acids. The germline V gene has CDR1 WSHSY and CDR2 SAAADI. Trimming removed 1 base from V and 1 base from J; junction bases left unmatched: 6. CDR3 sequence reads: CASSEWGTGSSGANVLTF. In DNA, the CDR3 is TGCGCCAGCAGTGAGTGGGGGACAGGCAGTTCTGGGGCCAACGTCCTGACTTTC.

This chain joins TRBV28 and TRBJ1-5; D gene ambiguous. The CDR3 is 12 amino acids. V was trimmed by 7 bases and J by 6 bases, leaving 10 bases between them. Per germline, CDR1 MDHEN and CDR2 SYDVKM. The CDR3 DNA follows: TGTGCCAGCAAAACGAGCGGTCAGCCCCAGCATTTT. Protein: CASKTSGQPQHF.

This clone was detected only a few times. V usage is TRBV7-3 and J usage is TRBJ1-2; 8 nucleotides line up with TRBD1. The V segment lost 1 base and the J segment 4 bases; nucleotides outside the gene matches: 11. Germline CDR1 reads SGHTA; CDR2 reads FQGTGA. This CDR3 contains 17 residues. CDR3 sequence: CASSLKGGRQGSYGYTF. The CDR3 DNA reads TGTGCCAGCAGCTTAAAAGGTGGCAGACAGGGGAGCTATGGCTACACCTTC.

V gene TRBV29-1 combines with J gene TRBJ1-2; the D is unclear. CDR1 SQVTM and CDR2 ANQGSEA come from the germline V gene. Trimming pared 8 bases from V and 3 bases from J, leaving 10 bases between. The CDR3 runs 11 residues. The CDR3 loop reads CSLGSDYGYTF. Here the CDR3 DNA reads TGCAGCCTTGGGAGTGACTATGGCTACACCTTC.

Turning to this clone: The same CDR3 is also encoded by other DNA sequences in this sample. The chain combines TRBV13 with TRBJ2-5; D not certain. Germline V lookup: CDR1 PRHDT, CDR2 FYEKMQ (reference sequence). The V and J ends lost 1 base and 1 base respectively, with 4 bases between them. The CDR3 sequence is 13 residues long. Here the CDR3 reads CASSLAVQETQYF. The CDR3 nucleotides read TGTGCCAGCAGCTTAGCGGTCCAAGAGACCCAGTACTTC.

For this clone: The identical CDR3 is also encoded by other nucleotide sequences in the sample. This rearrangement joins TRBV5-1 to TRBJ1-2; 8 bases fit TRBD1. V lost 5 bases and J lost 2; bases outside the gene matches: 5. The germline gives CDR1 SGHRS, CDR2 YFSETQ. The CDR3 consists of 14 residues. CDR3: CASSLQGANYGYTF. DNA for the CDR3: TGCGCCAGCAGTCTTCAGGGGGCAAACTATGGCTACACCTTC.

The chain is built from TRBV7-2 and TRBJ2-7; TRBD2 is a possible D gene (6 bases). Deletions cut 1 base from V and 1 base from J, with 8 bases between. Germline V CDR1 and CDR2: SGHTA, FQGNSA. The CDR3 is 14 amino acids. The CDR3 DNA sequence: TGTGCCAGCAGCTTAGGTGCGGGGTCCTACGAGCAGTACTTC. This sequence encodes CASSLGAGSYEQYF.

The chain combines TRBV11-2 with TRBJ1-4; the match to TRBD1 covers 7 bases. Germline lookup yields CDR1 SGHAT and CDR2 FQNNGV. There are 15 residues in the CDR3. V was pared by 4 bases and J by 4 bases, with 6 bases of the junction left unmatched. The CDR3 bases are TGTGCCAGCAGCTCAGGGGGACAGCTTAATGAAAAACTGTTTTTT. This translates into CASSSGGQLNEKLFF.

This chain's CDR3 is CASSLGIATRTTGELFF. CDR3 bases: TGTGCCAGCAGCTTAGGTATAGCAACTAGGACCACCGGGGAGCTGTTTTTT. The chain recombines TRBV7-8 with TRBJ2-2; D is possibly TRBD2 (5 bases). The CDR3 runs to 17 residues. Germline V CDR1 and CDR2: SGHVS, FQNEAQ. V shed 1 base and J shed 4 bases, with 16 bases lying between them.

The V and J genes are TRBV7-2 and TRBJ2-3; D is possibly TRBD2 (6 bases). The CDR3 is made up of 13 amino acids. Germline lookup yields CDR1 SGHTA and CDR2 FQGNSA. Trimming left V 4 bases short and J 7 bases short, with 12 bases between. The CDR3 DNA reads as TGTGCCAGCAGCTGGGACTTGGAGAATACGCAGTATTTT. It is translated as CASSWDLENTQYF.

The chain combines TRBV5-1 with TRBJ1-1; the D gene is possibly TRBD1 (6 bases). CDR3 length: 12 amino acids. V lost 2 bases and J lost 7, with 9 bases in between. From germline, CDR1 is SGHRS and CDR2 YFSETQ. Here the CDR3 DNA reads TGCGCCAGCAGCTTCCGGGACAATGAAGCTTTCTTT. Translating it yields CASSFRDNEAFF.

This clone was detected a few times. The CDR3 sequence is CASSYSTVFNYGYTF. In nucleotides, the CDR3 is TGTGCCAGCAGTTACTCGACAGTCTTTAACTATGGCTACACCTTC. The V call is TRBV6-2 or TRBV6-3, the J call TRBJ1-2; possible D gene TRBD1, 5 bases. Germline V gene data show CDR1 as MNHEY and CDR2 as SVGEGT. CDR3 length equals 15 residues. The V gene lost 0 bases and the J gene lost 1 base, with 9 bases spanning the gap.

V and J are TRBV28 and TRBJ2-5, with D possibly matching TRBD2 (5 bases). This CDR3 spans 16 amino acids. V gave up 3 bases and J gave up 2 bases, with 16 bases separating them. Looked up from germline, CDR1 is MDHEN and CDR2 is SYDVKM. CDR3 protein: CASSLRASRGQETQYF. The CDR3, as DNA: TGTGCCAGCAGTTTGAGAGCCTCCCGGGGACAAGAGACCCAGTACTTC.

V is TRBV9 and J is TRBJ1-2; D ambiguous. Per the germline V gene, CDR1 is SGDLS and CDR2 is YYNGEE. V lost 1 base and J lost 1, with 5 bases in between. The CDR3 contains 13 residues. The CDR3 region has the DNA TGTGCCAGCAGCGTATTTATTAACTATGGCTACACCTTC. Its translation: CASSVFINYGYTF.

The sample holds a few counts of this clone. V usage is TRBV6-1 and J usage is TRBJ1-2; D call uncertain. CDR1 and CDR2 (germline): MNHNS, SASEGT. The CDR3 covers 15 residues. The V and J ends lost 0 bases and 4 bases respectively, with 12 bases between them. The CDR3 spells CASSEATRRAYGYTF. The CDR3, as DNA: TGTGCCAGCAGTGAAGCAACTAGGCGGGCCTATGGCTACACCTTC.

The chain carries TRBV5-6 and TRBJ1-1; D not certain. Deletions cut 4 bases from V and 1 base from J, with 8 bases between. This CDR3 is 13 amino acids long. Germline V CDR1 and CDR2: SGHDT, YYEEEE. CDR3 sequence reads: CASSPEGNTEAFF. The DNA for the CDR3 is TGTGCCAGCAGCCCGGAGGGGAACACTGAAGCTTTCTTT.

V gene TRBV4-1 combines with J gene TRBJ1-3; D unresolved. CDR1 MGHRA and CDR2 YSYEKL come from the germline V gene. The V gene lost 5 bases and the J gene lost 3 bases, with 11 bases spanning the gap. This CDR3 comprises 14 residues. CDR3 coding DNA: TGCGCCAGCAGCGCCCCAACTAGTGGAAACACCATATATTTT. Translating gives CASSAPTSGNTIYF.

The rearrangement uses TRBV27 and TRBJ2-1; 9 nucleotides align to TRBD2. The CDR3 contains 19 residues. Germline loops: CDR1 MNHEY, CDR2 SMNVEV (reference sequence). V dropped 6 bases and J dropped 0; count of bases not matched to a gene: 15. DNA for the CDR3: TGTGCCAGCAGCCCCGGAGGGAGCGGGAGGCGTAGCTCCTACAATGAGCAGTTCTTC. Its protein is CASSPGGSGRRSSYNEQFF.

This chain joins TRBV27 and TRBJ1-5; D not resolved. The CDR3 runs 15 residues. The germline V gene has CDR1 MNHEY and CDR2 SMNVEV (reference sequence). The V end was cut by 1 base, the J end by 3 bases, with 10 bases between. The CDR3 nucleotides read TGTGCCAGCAGTTTATTGAGCGGAGTCAATCAGCCCCAGCATTTT. Amino acids: CASSLLSGVNQPQHF.

The DNA of the CDR3 is TGCGCCAGCAGCCAGGGCGGGGTTCCCTATGAGCAGTTCTTC. It yields the protein CASSQGGVPYEQFF. The chain recombines TRBV4-3 with TRBJ2-1; TRBD2 might be the D (6 bases). Looked up from germline, CDR1 is LGHNA and CDR2 is YSLEER. Trimming left V 3 bases short and J 8 bases short, with 14 bases between. CDR3 size: 14 residues.

The rearrangement joins TRBV6-6 to TRBJ2-1; no clear D gene. The CDR3 is 12 amino acids. V was cut by 7 bases and J by 4 bases, with 8 bases left in between. Germline V gene data show CDR1 as MNHNY and CDR2 as SVGAGI (reference sequence). The CDR3 sequence is CASTQTYNEQFF. CDR3 nucleotides: TGTGCCAGCACTCAAACTTACAATGAGCAGTTCTTC.

The rearrangement joins TRBV10-3 to TRBJ2-7; 8 bases align to TRBD2. The CDR3 has 15 residues. Germline trimming cut 3 bases from V and 2 bases from J; bases unmatched to any gene: 6. The germline CDR1 and CDR2 sequences are ENHRY and SYGVKD. The CDR3 sequence: CAISDLAGVTYEQYF. The DNA of the CDR3 is TGTGCCATCAGTGACCTAGCGGGCGTGACCTACGAGCAGTACTTC.

This clone was observed a handful of times. This chain joins TRBV10-3 and TRBJ2-3, with 13 bases matching TRBD2. This CDR3 spans 15 amino acids. Germline values: CDR1 ENHRY, CDR2 SYGVKD. Trimming removed 10 bases from V and 6 bases from J; junction bases left unmatched: 10. The CDR3, as DNA: TGTGCCAGCGGCCAAACTAGCGGGAGGGGGGATACGCAGTATTTT. Translated, it gives CASGQTSGRGDTQYF.